Shown below are 14 T cell receptor beta chains from a single sample sequenced in a study of blood T cell repertoires in COVID-19. Data came from immunoSEQ multiplex PCR; TCRdb stores just in-frame clones and leaves some out. The table lists approximately 230,000 clones, about 80% of them singletons, with roughly 10% in the top ten. The sample comprised peripheral blood. These receptors originate from a man aged 80 or over with acute or convalescent COVID-19.

This clone came up a few times. This sequence joins TRBV7-9 and TRBJ2-2, with TRBD1 matching over 7 bases. The V and J ends lost 5 bases and 1 base, in that order; junction bases with no gene match: 13. The CDR3 contains 18 residues. Germline V gene lookup returns CDR1 SEHNR and CDR2 FQNEAQ (reference sequence). The DNA of the CDR3 is TGTGCCAGCAGCGATTTTCTTAGGGGGCCGAAGAACACCGGGGAGCTGTTTTTT. Translating it yields CASSDFLRGPKNTGELFF. Using reference TRBV7-9 and TRBJ2-2 for the parts outside the CDR3, the full variable domain is DTGVSQNPRHKITKRGQNVTFRCDPISEHNRLYWYRQTLGQGPEFLTYFQNEAQLEKSRLLSDRFSAERPKGSFSTLEIQRTEQGDSAMYLCASSDFLRGPKNTGELFFGEGSRLTVL.

This rearrangement joins TRBV4-1 to TRBJ2-3, with 10 bases aligning to TRBD2. The V gene end was trimmed by 2 bases and the J gene end by 11 bases; junction bases not matched to a gene: 13. There are 16 residues in the CDR3. Germline V lookup: CDR1 MGHRA, CDR2 YSYEKL. This chain's CDR3 is CASSQLRLAGPRGQYF. The CDR3 coding sequence is TGCGCCAGCAGCCAACTGAGACTAGCGGGCCCCCGAGGGCAGTATTTT.

By share of the sample, this clone is medium-sized. The chain carries TRBV7-9 and TRBJ1-2; D gene uncertain. The CDR3 loop spans 13 amino acids. Germline CDR1 reads SEHNR; CDR2 reads FQNEAQ (reference sequence). Between the trimmed V and J ends, which lost 5 bases and 4 bases, there was a span of 11 bases. DNA for the CDR3: TGTGCCAGCAGCCCCGACGGGAGCTATGGCTACACCTTC. It translates to CASSPDGSYGYTF.

The chain has TRBV24-1 and TRBJ2-3; TRBD1 matches at 9 bases. Germline trimming cut 4 bases from V and 3 bases from J; bases unmatched to any gene: 7. The CDR3 runs to 16 residues. CDR1 and CDR2 from the germline V gene are KGHDR and SFDVKD. This chain's CDR3 is CATSESGTGWTDTQYF. In nucleotides, the CDR3 is TGTGCCACCAGTGAATCCGGGACAGGGTGGACAGATACGCAGTATTTT.

The gene calls are TRBV6-6 and TRBJ2-1, with a possible D match to TRBD1 (6 bases). V was pared by 2 bases and J by 12 bases, with 11 bases between. The length of the CDR3 is 12 residues. Germline-derived CDR1 and CDR2 are MNHNY and SVGAGI (reference sequence). CDR3 sequence reads: CASSYTSRGQFF. The DNA of the CDR3 is TGTGCCAGCAGTTACACCTCCAGGGGGCAGTTCTTC.

The rearrangement links TRBV2 to TRBJ1-6, with D maybe TRBD1 (5 bases). Trimming shortened V by 4 bases and J by 8 bases, and 9 bases separated the two germline ends. The CDR3 extends over 13 amino acids. Germline CDR1 SNHLY, CDR2 FYNNEI. In DNA, the CDR3 is TGTGCCAGCAGTGCCAGGGAGGATTCACCCCTCCACTTT. Its protein is CASSAREDSPLHF.

There are a few counts of this clone. The chain employs TRBV28 and TRBJ1-2; 11 bases fit TRBD1. The germline CDR1 and CDR2 sequences are MDHEN and SYDVKM. The CDR3 has 14 residues. Trimming cost V 8 bases and J 4 bases; bases outside gene matches: 6. DNA of the CDR3: TGTGCCAGCCATACCGGGACAGGGGGCTATGGCTACACCTTC. This encodes CASHTGTGGYGYTF.

The table lists this clone with a count of one. V and J are TRBV7-9 and TRBJ1-6; D gene unclear. Trimming removed 8 bases from V and 6 bases from J, with 17 bases in between. Germline V lookup: CDR1 SEHNR, CDR2 FQNEAQ (reference sequence). This CDR3 spans 15 amino acids. In DNA, the CDR3 is TGTGCCAGCGCGGGCTTCGGTGTTGGTAATTCACCCCTCCACTTT. Translating it yields CASAGFGVGNSPLHF.

V is TRBV30 and J is TRBJ2-2; possibly TRBD1 for D (6 bases). The CDR3 loop spans 14 amino acids. V lost 3 bases, J lost 1 base, and 9 bases lay in between. Per germline, CDR1 GTSNPN and CDR2 SVGIG (reference sequence). CDR3 protein: CAWRRQENTGELFF. The CDR3 nucleotides are TGTGCCTGGAGGAGACAGGAGAACACCGGGGAGCTGTTTTTT. The full variable domain, with the rest looked up from reference TRBV30 and TRBJ2-2, is SQTIHQWPATLVQPVGSPLSLECTVEGTSNPNLYWYRQAAGRGLQLLFYSVGIGQISSEVPQNLSASRPQDRQFILSSKKLLLSDSGFYLCAWRRQENTGELFFGEGSRLTVL.

This clone was detected only once. The CDR3 loop reads CASSLAFSGTTDNSPLHF. The CDR3, as DNA: TGTGCCAGCAGCTTAGCTTTTAGCGGGACAACCGATAATTCACCCCTCCACTTT. V is TRBV11-2 and J is TRBJ1-6; D might be TRBD1 (6 bases). Per germline, CDR1 SGHAT and CDR2 FQNNGV. This CDR3 region has 18 residues. The V end was cut by 1 base, the J end by 5 bases, with 18 bases between.

The chain has TRBV18 and TRBJ1-6; no definite D call. The germline V and J ends were trimmed by 3 bases and 7 bases, with 10 bases remaining between them. This CDR3 is 14 amino acids long. The germline V gene encodes CDR1 KGHSH and CDR2 LQKENI. CDR3 protein: CASSPLVENSPLHF. CDR3 DNA sequence: TGTGCCAGCTCACCGTTAGTCGAAAATTCACCCCTCCACTTT.

This clone was recorded only once. The V and J genes are TRBV19 and TRBJ1-5; no firm D call. The CDR3 runs to 15 residues. Germline CDR1 reads LNHDA; CDR2 reads SQIVND (reference sequence). Trimming shortened V by 1 base and J by 2 bases, and 9 bases separated the two germline ends. CDR3 coding DNA: TGTGCCAGTAGTATAGGAGGTACGGGCAATCAGCCCCAGCATTTT. It encodes CASSIGGTGNQPQHF. Drawing the rest from reference TRBV19 and TRBJ1-5, the complete variable domain is DGGITQSPKYLFRKEGQNVTLSCEQNLNHDAMYWYRQDPGQGLRLIYYSQIVNDFQKGDIAEGYSVSREKKESFPLTVTSAQKNPTAFYLCASSIGGTGNQPQHFGDGTRLSIL.

The V call is TRBV7-3, the J call TRBJ2-1; 11 bases fit TRBD2. The J segment lost 9 bases and the V segment lost 0 bases, leaving 7 bases of the junction unmatched. The CDR3 extends over 16 amino acids. The germline CDR1 and CDR2 sequences are SGHTA and FQGTGA. The CDR3 DNA sequence: TGTGCCAGCAGCTTAACGACACTAGCGGGAGTGGGTGAGCAGTTCTTC. Protein: CASSLTTLAGVGEQFF.

This chain uses TRBV9 with TRBJ2-7, with D uncertain. The CDR3 sequence is 13 residues long. Germline CDR1 is SGDLS and CDR2 is YYNGEE. Trimming removed 5 bases at V and 3 bases at J, with 12 bases between. For the CDR3, the DNA is TGTGCCAGCAGTGCCCTTCTCGGCTACGAGCAGTACTTC. Protein product: CASSALLGYEQYF.